Each of the 10 T cell receptor beta chains below was sequenced from the same sample in a study of PD-1 blockade in classical Hodgkin lymphoma (dated by TCRdb to between 2020 and 2021). Preparation of the library involved the immunoSEQ multiplex PCR assay. TCRdb obtained this table from immuneACCESS and retained in-frame rearrangements with V and J assigned. These tables miss some clones; where compared with another copy, unresolved V genes account for less than half of the shortfall, and the remainder is unexplained. The sample has around 25,000 clones on record, 80% of them singletons. Approximately 6.7% of the sample is held by the ten biggest clonotypes. Per the publication, the time point label means: cycle 1 day 1 (C1D1), immediately before nivolumab initiation. All trial patients had relapsed after autologous stem cell transplantation, with cohorts A, B and C differing in prior brentuximab vedotin exposure.

Sample: peripheral blood mononuclear cells (PBMCs), taken at baseline. All receptors come from a human donor with classical Hodgkin lymphoma.

This clone has just one count. CDR3 protein: CASRSSRGQLNSPLHF. The CDR3 DNA sequence: TGTGCCAGCAGAAGTTCCCGGGGACAGCTTAATTCACCCCTCCACTTT. The chain combines TRBV5-4 with TRBJ1-6; 7 nucleotides match TRBD1. The J segment lost 6 bases and the V segment lost 5 bases, leaving 11 bases of the junction unmatched. CDR1 is SGHNT, CDR2 YYREEE, per germline (reference sequence). The CDR3 is 16 amino acids.

The gene calls are TRBV11-3 and TRBJ2-7; D is possibly TRBD1 or TRBD2 (5 bases each). Trimming pared 1 base from V and 4 bases from J, leaving 14 bases between. The germline V gene has CDR1 SGHNT and CDR2 YENEEA. The CDR3 contains 15 residues. The CDR3 loop reads CASSLGPGLMYEQYF. CDR3 DNA sequence: TGTGCCAGCAGCTTAGGGCCGGGGCTTATGTACGAGCAGTACTTC.

V usage is TRBV18 and J usage is TRBJ1-1; no clear D. Germline V gene lookup returns CDR1 KGHSH and CDR2 LQKENI. The CDR3 contains 14 residues. V was cut by 3 bases and J by 3 bases, with 11 bases left in between. The CDR3 here is CASSPRPGDTEAFF. In DNA, the CDR3 is TGTGCCAGCTCACCCAGACCCGGGGACACTGAAGCTTTCTTT.

This chain connects TRBV13 to TRBJ2-5; 9 nucleotides agree with TRBD2. Per germline, CDR1 PRHDT and CDR2 FYEKMQ (reference sequence). The CDR3 has 15 residues. J lost 5 bases, V lost 1 base, and 5 bases had no gene match. The CDR3 nucleotides read TGTGCCAGCAGCTTAGCAGCGGGGGGAATCGAGACCCAGTACTTC. It translates to CASSLAAGGIETQYF. Using reference TRBV13 and TRBJ2-5 for the parts outside the CDR3, the full variable domain is AAGVIQSPRHLIKEKRETATLKCYPIPRHDTVYWYQQGPGQDPQFLISFYEKMQSDKGSIPDRFSAQQFSDYHSELNMSSLELGDSALYFCASSLAAGGIETQYFGPGTRLLVL.

The chain employs TRBV28 and TRBJ2-7, with 7 bases that match TRBD1. Trimming took 5 bases from V and 1 from J; bases not matched to a gene: 11. This CDR3 is built from 16 residues. The V gene's germline CDR1 is MDHEN and CDR2 SYDVKM. The CDR3 here is CASSLDRDSASYEQYF. CDR3 nucleotides: TGTGCCAGCAGTCTCGACAGGGACAGCGCTTCCTACGAGCAGTACTTC.

The rearrangement links TRBV19 to TRBJ2-2; no firm D call. Trimming shortened V by 7 bases and J by 5 bases, and 14 bases separated the two germline ends. The CDR3 loop spans 14 amino acids. Germline V gene sequence: CDR1 LNHDA, CDR2 SQIVND (reference sequence). CDR3 in DNA: TGTGCCAGTACCACTGCCGGCGGTACCGGGGAGCTGTTTTTT. It codes for CASTTAGGTGELFF.

J is TRBJ1-1 and V is TRBV5-4; D ambiguous. The germline V gene encodes CDR1 SGHNT and CDR2 YYREEE (reference sequence). The CDR3 totals 14 residues. V was clipped by 0 bases and J by 6 bases, with 12 bases between them. CDR3 region: CASSLALSPPEAFF. CDR3 sequence (DNA): TGTGCCAGCAGCTTGGCCTTGTCCCCCCCTGAAGCTTTCTTT.

This chain uses TRBV6-6 with TRBJ1-2; D possibly corresponds to TRBD1 (6 bases). CDR1 MNHNY and CDR2 SVGAGI come from the germline V gene (reference sequence). Trimming left V 0 bases short and J 6 bases short, with 17 bases between. This CDR3 has 16 residues. DNA for the CDR3: TGTGCCAGCAGTTACTCGACGGGGGGGACAATTGATGGCTACACCTTC. Amino acids: CASSYSTGGTIDGYTF.

The chain has TRBV9 and TRBJ2-7; 8 bases are shared with TRBD2. This CDR3 is 17 amino acids long. Trimming took 3 bases from V and 2 from J; bases not matched to a gene: 13. CDR1 is SGDLS and CDR2 is YYNGEE in the germline V gene. CDR3 loop: CASSANREGGPAYEQYF. The CDR3 bases are TGTGCCAGCAGCGCGAACCGGGAGGGGGGGCCGGCCTACGAGCAGTACTTC.

This chain connects TRBV7-2 to TRBJ2-4, with D perhaps matching TRBD1 or TRBD2 (5 bases each). The CDR3 is 15 residues long. Trimming cost V 1 base and J 2 bases, with 9 bases left between them. Germline CDR1 reads SGHTA; CDR2 reads FQGNSA. Here the CDR3 DNA reads TGTGCCAGCAGCTTAGGCATGGGACCCAAAAACATTCAGTACTTC. Amino acid sequence: CASSLGMGPKNIQYF.